The source of this T cell receptor beta chain is a study of T cell responses to AZD1222 COVID-19 vaccine. Clones were sequenced by immunoSEQ multiplex PCR, and TCRdb holds only the in-frame ones, with some missing. There are about 120,000 clones in the sample; roughly 90% occur only once, and roughly 4.5% lies in the top ten. The germline gives CDR1 SGDLS, CDR2 YYNGEE. The CDR3 spans 13 residues. V lost 3 bases and J lost 7, with 13 bases in between. The chain has TRBV9 and TRBJ1-2; tentative D call: TRBD1 (5 bases). The source of this sequence is an adult in good health. This specimen consisted of peripheral blood, obtained on day 0 of AZD1222 vaccination. The CDR3 sequence: CASSAHQGVGYTF. The CDR3, as DNA: TGTGCCAGCAGCGCACATCAAGGGGTTGGCTACACCTTC.